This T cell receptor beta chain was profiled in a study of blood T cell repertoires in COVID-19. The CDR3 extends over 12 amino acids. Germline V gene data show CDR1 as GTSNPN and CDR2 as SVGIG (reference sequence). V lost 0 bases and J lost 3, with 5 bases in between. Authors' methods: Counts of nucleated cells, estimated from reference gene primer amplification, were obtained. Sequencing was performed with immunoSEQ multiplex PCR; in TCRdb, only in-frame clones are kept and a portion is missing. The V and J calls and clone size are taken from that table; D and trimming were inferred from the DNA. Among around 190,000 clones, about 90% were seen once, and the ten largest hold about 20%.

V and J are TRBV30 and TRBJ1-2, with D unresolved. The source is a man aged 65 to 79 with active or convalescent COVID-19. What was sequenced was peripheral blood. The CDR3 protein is CAWSVSDYGYTF. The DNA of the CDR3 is TGTGCCTGGAGTGTCTCGGACTATGGCTACACCTTC.